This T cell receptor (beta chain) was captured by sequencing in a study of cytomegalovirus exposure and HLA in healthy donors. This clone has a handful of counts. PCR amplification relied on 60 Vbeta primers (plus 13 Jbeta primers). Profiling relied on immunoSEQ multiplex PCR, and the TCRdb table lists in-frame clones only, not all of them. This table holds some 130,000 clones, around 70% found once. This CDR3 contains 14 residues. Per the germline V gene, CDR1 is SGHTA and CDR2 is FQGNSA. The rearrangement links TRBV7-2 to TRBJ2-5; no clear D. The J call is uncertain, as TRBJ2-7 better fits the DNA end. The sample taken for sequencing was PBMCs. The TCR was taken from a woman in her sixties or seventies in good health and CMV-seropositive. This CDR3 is CASSLDAGSYEQYF. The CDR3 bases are TGTGCCAGCAGCTTAGACGCCGGGTCCTACGAGCAGTACTTC.